Listed here is a single TCR beta chain. This clonotype was recorded only once. No cognate antigen has been identified for it. No clone much larger than this one lies a single base away; base qualities are absent. A lone read gives weak evidence. This specimen's treatment or condition label, per the study, means: in vitro stimulation with specific CMV peptide epitopes to enrich CMV-specific T cells. The data belong to a study of T cell repertoires in cytomegalovirus infection (dated by TCRdb to the late 2010s). Describing the broader study: Alongside well-studied HLA-B-restricted epitopes, the peptide stimulations were aimed at recently identified HLA-C-restricted CMV epitopes, whose presentation resists viral immunomodulation. Because public TCR beta signatures pointed to carriage of CMV infection together with the matching HLA type, the HLA type of each donor mattered for the analysis.

The data were produced on an Illumina HiSeq 1500. TCRdb handled the public reads itself, with Q25 trimming in fastp and clone calling in MiXCR, and kept productive beta chains. Identical CDR3 proteins give one entry, which carries the most common genes and DNA. The sample yields fewer than 1,000,000 distinct CDR3 sequences; around 32% were counted once. The ten biggest clones cover 11% to 15% of the sample. CDR3 length: 16 amino acids, cysteine to phenylalanine. The retained sequence is limited to the CDR3, 48 bases, with the frame set at the first base. Reading the germline V gene gives CDR1 SNHLY and CDR2 FYNNEI. Unmatched junction bases come to 5, with V trimmed by 5 bases and J by 2 bases. On the study overall, not on this receptor specifically: Carriers of CMV infection plus the relevant HLA type were discriminated by the cumulative frequency of public TCR beta family members in the study cohort and in an independent 352-donor cohort. The ex vivo response was dominated by HLA-C-restricted CMV-specific TCR beta clonotypes, which also provided the single most frequent clonotype in two of eight donors.

The material was cultured CD8+ T cells from PBMCs, obtained from culture after CMV antigen stimulation. The sequence came from a human donor in good health (CMV status not recorded). Some clones in this sample may be carry-over from other donors' samples. The chain couples TRBV2 to TRBJ2-6; TRBD1 fits 8 bases in the junction. CDR3 loop: CASSRDRTPGANVLTF. Here is the DNA: TGTGCCAGCAGTAGGGACAGGACTCCTGGGGCCAACGTCCTGACTTTC.